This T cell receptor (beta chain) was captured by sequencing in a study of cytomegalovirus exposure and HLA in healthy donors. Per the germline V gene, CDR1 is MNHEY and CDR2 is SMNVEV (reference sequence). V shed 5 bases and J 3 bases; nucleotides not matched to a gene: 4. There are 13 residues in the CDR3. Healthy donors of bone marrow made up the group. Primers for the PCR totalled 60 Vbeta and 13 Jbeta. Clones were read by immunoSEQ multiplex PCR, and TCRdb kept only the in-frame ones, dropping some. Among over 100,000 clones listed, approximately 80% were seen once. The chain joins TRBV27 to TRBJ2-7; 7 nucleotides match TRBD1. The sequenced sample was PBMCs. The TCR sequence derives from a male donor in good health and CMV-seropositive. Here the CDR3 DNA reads TGTGCCAGCAGTACGGGACAGCTCTACGAGCAGTACTTC. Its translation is CASSTGQLYEQYF.